A selection of T cell receptor beta chains follows, all from one sample in a study of shared clonotypes between healthy human individuals. This table comes from immunoSEQ multiplex PCR, and its TCRdb copy is limited to in-frame clones, with some not included. The table includes 2 million to 3 million clones, roughly 93% detected once. The sequenced material came from naive CD4+ T cells from PBMCs. The origin of the receptors is a man younger than 35 in good health. Some clones in this sample may be carry-over from other donors' samples. The CDR3 runs from the conserved cysteine through the conserved F or W. A D gene is named only where the DNA matches it firmly. Rows give clone size only sometimes, using once, few, many, or a class for an expanded clone.

clone_size: .; j_call: TRBJ2-1; d_call: .; v_call: TRBV5-4; cdr3_nt: TGTGCCAGCAGCTTGGCCCCCGGGGGGCCAAATGAGCAGTTCTTC; cdr3_aa: CASSLAPGGPNEQFF
clone_size: .; j_call: TRBJ2-3; d_call: TRBD1; v_call: TRBV5-5; cdr3_nt: TGTGCCAGCAGCTTAAGGACAGGGGGGACAGATACGCAGTATTTT; cdr3_aa: CASSLRTGGTDTQYF
clone_size: .; j_call: TRBJ2-7; d_call: .; v_call: TRBV5-8; cdr3_nt: TGTGCCAGCAGCTTGGGGCAGGTGGTGGACGAGCAGTACTTC; cdr3_aa: CASSLGQVVDEQYF
clone_size: once; j_call: TRBJ2-5; d_call: TRBD1; v_call: TRBV19; cdr3_nt: TGTGCCAGTAGGGACAGGGAGCAAGAGACCCAGTACTTC; cdr3_aa: CASRDREQETQYF
clone_size: .; j_call: TRBJ2-2; d_call: .; v_call: TRBV30; cdr3_nt: TGTGCCTGGACTACATTGAGGGCGCCCGGGGAGCTGTTTTTT; cdr3_aa: CAWTTLRAPGELFF
clone_size: .; j_call: TRBJ2-1; d_call: .; v_call: TRBV5-1; cdr3_nt: TGCGCCAGCAGCTTGGGGGGGTCTCTGGCTGAGCAGTTCTTC; cdr3_aa: CASSLGGSLAEQFF
clone_size: .; j_call: TRBJ1-5; d_call: TRBD1; v_call: TRBV5-8; cdr3_nt: TGTGCCAGCAGTAACGGACAGGTTCTTCTTAATCAGCCCCAGCATTTT; cdr3_aa: CASSNGQVLLNQPQHF
clone_size: .; j_call: TRBJ1-3; d_call: TRBD1; v_call: TRBV5-1; cdr3_nt: TGCGCCAGCAGCTTGGGGCAGGGGGCTGGAAACACCATATATTTT; cdr3_aa: CASSLGQGAGNTIYF
clone_size: .; j_call: TRBJ1-2; d_call: .; v_call: TRBV9; cdr3_nt: TGTGCCAGCAGCGTAGACGCAGGCCTCCCGTATGGCTACACCTTC; cdr3_aa: CASSVDAGLPYGYTF
clone_size: .; j_call: TRBJ2-3; d_call: .; v_call: TRBV7-8; cdr3_nt: TGTGCCAGCAGCTTGGGGGGGCGCACAGATACGCAGTATTTT; cdr3_aa: CASSLGGRTDTQYF
clone_size: .; j_call: TRBJ2-4; d_call: TRBD1; v_call: TRBV5-1; cdr3_nt: TGCGCCAGCAGCGAAGGGACAGGGCTAGCCAAAAACATTCAGTACTTC; cdr3_aa: CASSEGTGLAKNIQYF
clone_size: .; j_call: TRBJ1-3; d_call: .; v_call: TRBV28; cdr3_nt: TGTGCCAGCAGTTTAGAACGGTTCTCTGGAAACACCATATATTTT; cdr3_aa: CASSLERFSGNTIYF
clone_size: .; j_call: TRBJ1-4; d_call: TRBD1; v_call: TRBV5-8; cdr3_nt: TGTGCCAGCAGCCAAGGGACAGGAGCCGATGGTGAAAAACTGTTTTTT; cdr3_aa: CASSQGTGADGEKLFF
clone_size: .; j_call: TRBJ2-1; d_call: .; v_call: TRBV28; cdr3_nt: TGTGCCAGCAGGGGTAGCGGCTCCTACAATGAGCAGTTCTTC; cdr3_aa: CASRGSGSYNEQFF
clone_size: .; j_call: TRBJ2-7; d_call: TRBD1; v_call: TRBV6-5; cdr3_nt: TGTGCCAGCAGGGAGGGAACAGGGGGCTCCTACGAGCAGTACTTC; cdr3_aa: CASREGTGGSYEQYF
clone_size: .; j_call: TRBJ1-2; d_call: .; v_call: TRBV4-3; cdr3_nt: TGCGCCAGCAGCCGGGCGGTAGAGCAAGGGTATGGCTACACCTTC; cdr3_aa: CASSRAVEQGYGYTF
clone_size: .; j_call: TRBJ2-7; d_call: .; v_call: TRBV11-2; cdr3_nt: TGTGCCAGCAGCTTAGATGGTGCGGGCTCCTACGAGCAGTACTTC; cdr3_aa: CASSLDGAGSYEQYF
clone_size: .; j_call: TRBJ2-3; d_call: TRBD2; v_call: TRBV2; cdr3_nt: TGTGCCAGCCCCGAGGGAGCGGGAGGGCTATATACGCAGTATTTT; cdr3_aa: CASPEGAGGLYTQYF
clone_size: .; j_call: TRBJ1-3; d_call: .; v_call: TRBV29-1; cdr3_nt: TGCAGCGCCGTAAGATTGGACAGCACTGGAAACACCATATATTTT; cdr3_aa: CSAVRLDSTGNTIYF
clone_size: .; j_call: TRBJ2-7; d_call: .; v_call: TRBV28; cdr3_nt: TGTGCCAGCAGTATAAAACTAGTCTTGCACGAGCAGTACTTC; cdr3_aa: CASSIKLVLHEQYF
clone_size: .; j_call: TRBJ1-1; d_call: .; v_call: TRBV30; cdr3_nt: TGTGCCTGGACTTATAAGGGGTTTGGCACTGAAGCTTTCTTT; cdr3_aa: CAWTYKGFGTEAFF
clone_size: .; j_call: TRBJ2-5; d_call: .; v_call: TRBV30; cdr3_nt: TGTGCCTGGAGTGTACGAAAAGAGACCCAGTACTTC; cdr3_aa: CAWSVRKETQYF